These 25 T cell receptor beta chains came from one sample sequenced in a study of patients and donors after allogeneic stem cell transplantation. MiXCR, applied by TCRdb to the RT-PCR reads, yields one record per CDR3 protein. The table records some 17,000 distinct CDR3 sequences, approximately 25% of them present only once. The sequencing sample was made of blood, either unsorted or a sorted T cell fraction (not recorded which). The source is a human donor who was either an allogeneic HSCT recipient or a stem cell or donor lymphocyte infusion donor (not recorded which). It is not recorded whose cells these are; they may come from a transplant donor.

This rearrangement joins TRBV6-1 to TRBJ2-2; TRBD1 is a possible D gene (6 bases). The V end lost 6 bases, the J end lost 5 bases, and 10 bases lay between the germline ends. The CDR3 has 13 residues. Germline V gives CDR1 MNHNS, CDR2 SASEGT. CDR3 DNA sequence: TGTGCCAGCAGCCGGGACACGACCGGGGAGCTGTTTTTT. Protein sequence: CASSRDTTGELFF.

This clonotype turned up a few times. The V and J genes are TRBV9 and TRBJ1-4; no clear D. There are 14 residues in the CDR3. Trimming pared 0 bases from V and 5 bases from J, leaving 8 bases between. Looked up from germline, CDR1 is SGDLS and CDR2 is YYNGEE. CDR3 sequence (DNA): TGTGCCAGCAGCGTAGCCGTAAAAAATGAAAAACTGTTTTTT. Residues: CASSVAVKNEKLFF.

The count of this clonotype is one. V gene TRBV30 combines with J gene TRBJ1-5; D unresolved. Germline V CDR1 and CDR2: GTSNPN, SVGIG (reference sequence). The V gene lost 2 bases and the J gene lost 5 bases, with 10 bases spanning the gap. The CDR3 is 13 amino acids. This CDR3 is CAWSLGFDQPQHF. The CDR3 nucleotides are TGTGCCTGGAGTCTGGGGTTCGATCAGCCCCAGCATTTT. The full variable domain, its missing parts supplied by reference TRBV30 and TRBJ1-5, is SQTIHQWPATLVQPVGSPLSLECTVEGTSNPNLYWYRQAAGRGLQLLFYSVGIGQISSEVPQNLSASRPQDRQFILSSKKLLLSDSGFYLCAWSLGFDQPQHFGDGTRLSIL.

This clonotype was recorded a few times. The chain recombines TRBV7-9 with TRBJ1-6; D call uncertain. Per the germline V gene, CDR1 is SEHNR and CDR2 is FQNEAQ (reference sequence). V lost 2 bases and J 5 bases, leaving 7 bases between the germline ends. The CDR3 is 14 amino acids. The CDR3 reads CASSLKADNSPLHF. The CDR3 DNA is TGTGCCAGCAGCTTAAAGGCAGATAATTCACCCCTCCACTTT.

This chain connects TRBV20-1 to TRBJ1-2; D remains ambiguous. V lost 3 bases and J 8 bases, leaving 16 bases between the germline ends. The CDR3 contains 13 residues. Germline assignment: CDR1 DFQATT and CDR2 SNEGSKA (reference sequence). The CDR3 loop is CSARGPLAVGYTF. The CDR3 DNA is TGCAGTGCTAGGGGTCCGCTCGCCGTCGGCTACACCTTC.

This clonotype was recorded many times. CDR3 DNA: TGTGCCAGCAGCCCGGGGCCAATTGGGCGGGAAGCTTTCTTT. Translating it yields CASSPGPIGREAFF. V usage is TRBV3-1 and J usage is TRBJ1-1, with D perhaps TRBD1 (5 bases). V dropped 4 bases and J dropped 8 bases, with 17 bases sitting between them. Germline CDR1 and CDR2: LGHDT and YNNKEL (reference sequence). The CDR3 contains 14 residues.

V and J are TRBV27 and TRBJ1-1; D ambiguous. The CDR3 runs to 13 residues. Deletions cut 4 bases from V and 1 base from J, with 7 bases between. The germline gives CDR1 MNHEY, CDR2 SMNVEV (reference sequence). For the CDR3, the DNA is TGTGCCAGCAGTTGGACGGCGAACACTGAAGCTTTCTTT. This sequence encodes CASSWTANTEAFF.

As regards this clonotype: One end of the junction fails to match germline, which may point to a read error. The chain couples TRBV5-1 to TRBJ1-5, with D possibly matching TRBD1 (6 bases). CDR1 and CDR2 from the germline V gene are SGHRS and YFSETQ. This CDR3 is 15 amino acids long. CDR3 sequence: CASSFTGKSNQPQHF. The DNA of the CDR3 is TGCGCTAGCAGCTTTACAGGGAAAAGCAATCAGCCCCAGCATTTT.

The V and J genes are TRBV5-6 and TRBJ2-1; D uncertain. Germline V gene lookup returns CDR1 SGHDT and CDR2 YYEEEE. The CDR3 extends over 13 amino acids. V was trimmed by 1 base and J by 2 bases, leaving 4 bases between them. This chain's CDR3 is CASSLRAYNEQFF. CDR3 nucleotides: TGTGCCAGCAGCTTGAGAGCCTACAATGAGCAGTTCTTC.

This rearrangement joins TRBV20-1 to TRBJ1-1, with TRBD1 as a possible D gene (6 bases). CDR1 DFQATT and CDR2 SNEGSKA come from the germline V gene (reference sequence). CDR3 length equals 11 residues. The CDR3 reads CRGQLNTEAFF. Here the CDR3 DNA reads TGCAGAGGACAGCTTAACACTGAAGCTTTCTTT.

V and J are TRBV29-1 and TRBJ2-5; D perhaps matches TRBD1 (6 bases). The V end was cut by 4 bases, the J end by 4 bases, with 25 bases between. Germline CDR1 is SQVTM and CDR2 is ANQGSEA. The CDR3 spans 17 residues. The CDR3: CSVAGVSQGKGRETQYF. CDR3 coding DNA: TGCAGCGTTGCAGGGGTATCCCAGGGTAAAGGTAGAGAGACCCAGTACTTC.

The chain has TRBV2 and TRBJ1-2; tentative D call: TRBD1 (5 bases). V shed 4 bases and J shed 4 bases, with 19 bases lying between them. CDR1 and CDR2 (germline): SNHLY, FYNNEI. The CDR3 runs 16 residues. The chain's CDR3 is CASSGRGPPQFYGYTF. DNA of the CDR3: TGTGCCAGCAGTGGGCGGGGCCCTCCTCAATTCTATGGCTACACCTTC.

This rearrangement joins TRBV27 to TRBJ1-6; a possible D gene is TRBD1 (6 bases). The V end lost 5 bases, the J end lost 4 bases, and 12 bases lay between the germline ends. This CDR3 is 15 amino acids long. Germline V gene sequence: CDR1 MNHEY, CDR2 SMNVEV (reference sequence). The CDR3 DNA reads TGTGCCAGCAGTCCTTGGGGGCTTTATAATTCACCCCTCCACTTT. It yields the protein CASSPWGLYNSPLHF.

The chain has TRBV29-1 and TRBJ1-1, with D unclear. The CDR3 contains 11 residues. Germline V gene sequence: CDR1 SQVTM, CDR2 ANQGSEA. Trimming left V 6 bases short and J 8 bases short, with 13 bases between. The CDR3 coding sequence is TGCAGCGTCGTTGACTCCGGGGAAGCTTTCTTT. Protein: CSVVDSGEAFF.

This clonotype was observed a few times. This sequence joins TRBV20-1 and TRBJ1-1; D is possibly TRBD1 (5 bases). Germline V gives CDR1 DFQATT, CDR2 SNEGSKA (reference sequence). This CDR3 spans 13 amino acids. CDR3 coding DNA: TGCAGGGCTCACCAGGGAGGGAACACTGAAGCTTTCTTT. Residues: CRAHQGGNTEAFF.

The table lists this clonotype with a few counts. The chain is built from TRBV15 and TRBJ2-7; D gene uncertain. This CDR3 comprises 15 residues. The ends were cut back, 0 bases at V and 4 bases at J, with 13 bases in the middle. CDR1 is LNHNV, CDR2 YYDKDF, per germline (reference sequence). The CDR3 DNA is TGTGCCACCAGCAGAGATCTAGGGCCCATTTACGAGCAGTACTTC. Amino acids: CATSRDLGPIYEQYF.

The chain links TRBV19 to TRBJ1-3; D is unresolved. The CDR3 length is 16 residues. CDR1 and CDR2 from the germline V gene are LNHDA and SQIVND (reference sequence). V lost 7 bases to trimming and J lost 4 bases, with 20 bases between them. CDR3 DNA: TGTGCCAGTATCCTTCCTTGGATCCTGGCCGGAAACACCATATATTTT. It encodes CASILPWILAGNTIYF.

This clonotype was seen a few times. The chain has TRBV6-2 or TRBV6-3 and TRBJ2-4, with D perhaps matching TRBD1 or TRBD2 (5 bases each). The V and J ends lost 7 bases and 0 bases respectively, with 13 bases between them. This CDR3 is built from 15 residues. Germline CDR1 MNHEY, CDR2 SVGEGT. CDR3 in DNA: TGTGCCAGCAAAGGGACGGATCTAGCCAAAAACATTCAGTACTTC. Its translation: CASKGTDLAKNIQYF.

The V call is TRBV27, the J call TRBJ1-2; D may be TRBD1 (5 bases). Germline assignment: CDR1 MNHEY and CDR2 SMNVEV (reference sequence). With 2 bases removed from V and 3 bases from J, the gap between germline ends came to 13 bases. This CDR3 has 15 residues. DNA of the CDR3: TGTGCCAGCAGTTTACACCAGGGCAGTCACTATGGCTACACCTTC. This gives the protein CASSLHQGSHYGYTF.

This clonotype was recorded a few times. The J gene is TRBJ2-7, the V gene TRBV20-1, with a possible D match to TRBD2 (5 bases). V gave up 4 bases and J gave up 2 bases, with 15 bases separating them. CDR3 size: 14 residues. Germline CDR1 DFQATT, CDR2 SNEGSKA (reference sequence). The CDR3 nucleotides read TGCAGTGCTAAGTGGGCTAGCAGTCCCTACGAGCAGTACTTC. Amino acids: CSAKWASSPYEQYF.

The chain recombines TRBV7-6 with TRBJ2-2; 10 positions agree with TRBD2. The V gene end was trimmed by 6 bases and the J gene end by 4 bases; junction bases not matched to a gene: 5. In germline, CDR1 is SGHVS, CDR2 FNYEAQ. The CDR3 sequence is 15 residues long. CDR3 nucleotide sequence: TGTGCCAGCAGACTAACTAGCGGGGCCACCGGGGAGCTGTTTTTT. Translation gives CASRLTSGATGELFF.

The table lists this clonotype with many counts. CDR3 in DNA: TGTGCCAGCAGGATCGGGACGGCGAACACTGAAGCTTTCTTT. Translated, it gives CASRIGTANTEAFF. The V and J genes are TRBV12-3 or TRBV12-4 and TRBJ1-1, with D possibly being TRBD1 (5 bases). With 6 bases removed from V and 1 base from J, the gap between germline ends came to 12 bases. The CDR3 is 14 amino acids.

CDR3 protein: CASSLGGYQPQHF. In DNA form, the CDR3 reads TGTGCCAGCAGTTTAGGGGGCTATCAGCCCCAGCATTTT. The rearrangement joins TRBV12-3 or TRBV12-4 to TRBJ1-5; TRBD1 is a possible D gene (5 bases). The CDR3 sequence is 13 residues long. V was clipped by 1 base and J by 5 bases, with 6 bases between them.

The chain carries TRBV7-2 and TRBJ1-5; D may be TRBD1 (6 bases). This CDR3 is 15 amino acids long. Germline V gene data show CDR1 as SGHTA and CDR2 as FQGNSA. Trimming cost V 2 bases and J 1 base, with 9 bases left between them. In nucleotides, the CDR3 is TGTGCCAGCAGCTTATCGAGGGGGAGCAATCAGCCCCAGCATTTT. Translated, it gives CASSLSRGSNQPQHF.

The chain employs TRBV20-1 and TRBJ2-1; 8 bases agree with TRBD2. The CDR3 length is 12 residues. Per the germline V gene, CDR1 is DFQATT and CDR2 is SNEGSKA (reference sequence). DNA for the CDR3: TGCTCTCCGCGGGGGGCCGACAATGAGCAGTTCTTC. Residues: CSPRGADNEQFF.